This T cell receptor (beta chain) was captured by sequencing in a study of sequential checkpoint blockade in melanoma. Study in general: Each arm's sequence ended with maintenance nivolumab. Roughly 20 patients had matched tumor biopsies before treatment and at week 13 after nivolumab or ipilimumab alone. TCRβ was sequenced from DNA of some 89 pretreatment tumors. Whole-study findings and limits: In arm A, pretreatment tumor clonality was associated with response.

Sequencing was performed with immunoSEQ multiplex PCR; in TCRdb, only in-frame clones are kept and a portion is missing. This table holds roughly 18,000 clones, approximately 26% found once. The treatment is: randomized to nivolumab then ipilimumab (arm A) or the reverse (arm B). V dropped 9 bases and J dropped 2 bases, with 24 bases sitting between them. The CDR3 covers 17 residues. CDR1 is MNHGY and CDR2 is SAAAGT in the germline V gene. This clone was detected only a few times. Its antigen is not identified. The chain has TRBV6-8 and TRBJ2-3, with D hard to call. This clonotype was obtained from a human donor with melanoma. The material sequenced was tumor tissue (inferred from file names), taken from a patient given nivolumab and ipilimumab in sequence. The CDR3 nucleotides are TGTGCCAGACTACAAGGACCGACGATAGGGAACACAGATACGCAGTATTTT. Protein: CARLQGPTIGNTDTQYF.